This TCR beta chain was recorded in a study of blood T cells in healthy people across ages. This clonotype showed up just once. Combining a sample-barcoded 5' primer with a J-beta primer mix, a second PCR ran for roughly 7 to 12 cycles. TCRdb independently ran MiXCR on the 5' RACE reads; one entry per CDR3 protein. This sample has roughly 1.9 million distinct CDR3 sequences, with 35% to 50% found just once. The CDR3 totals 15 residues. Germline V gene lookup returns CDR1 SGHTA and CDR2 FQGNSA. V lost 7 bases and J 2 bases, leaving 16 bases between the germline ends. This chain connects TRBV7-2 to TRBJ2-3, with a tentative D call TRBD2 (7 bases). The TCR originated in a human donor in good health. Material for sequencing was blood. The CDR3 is CASIVGAGATDTQYF. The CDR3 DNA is TGTGCCAGCATCGTAGGGGCGGGGGCCACAGATACGCAGTATTTT.